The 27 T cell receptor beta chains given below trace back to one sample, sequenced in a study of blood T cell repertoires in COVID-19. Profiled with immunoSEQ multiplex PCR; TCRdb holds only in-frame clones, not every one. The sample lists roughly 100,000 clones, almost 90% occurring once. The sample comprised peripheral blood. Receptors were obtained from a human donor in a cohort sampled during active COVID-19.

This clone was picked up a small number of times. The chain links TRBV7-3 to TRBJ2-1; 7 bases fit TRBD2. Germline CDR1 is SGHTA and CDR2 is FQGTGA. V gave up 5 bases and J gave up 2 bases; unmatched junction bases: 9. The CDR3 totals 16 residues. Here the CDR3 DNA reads TGTGCCAGCAGCATATTGGGGGGGAACCCCTACAATGAGCAGTTCTTC. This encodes CASSILGGNPYNEQFF.

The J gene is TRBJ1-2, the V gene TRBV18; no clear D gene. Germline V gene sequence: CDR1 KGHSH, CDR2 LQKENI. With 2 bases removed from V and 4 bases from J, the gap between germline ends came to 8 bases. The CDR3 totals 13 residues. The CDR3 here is CASSPGAAYGYTF. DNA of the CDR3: TGTGCCAGCTCACCAGGAGCTGCCTATGGCTACACCTTC.

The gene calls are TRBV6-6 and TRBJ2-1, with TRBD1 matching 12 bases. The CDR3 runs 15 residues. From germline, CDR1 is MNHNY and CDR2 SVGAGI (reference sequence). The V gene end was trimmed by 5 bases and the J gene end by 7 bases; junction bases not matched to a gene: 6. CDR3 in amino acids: CASSQGTGGKNEQFF. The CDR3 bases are TGTGCCAGCAGTCAAGGGACAGGGGGCAAGAATGAGCAGTTCTTC.

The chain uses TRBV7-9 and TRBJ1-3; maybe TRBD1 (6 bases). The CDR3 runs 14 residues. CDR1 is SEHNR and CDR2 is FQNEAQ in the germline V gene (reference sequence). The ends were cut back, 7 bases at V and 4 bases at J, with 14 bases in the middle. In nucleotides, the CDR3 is TGTGCCAGCACCCTCAGGGGAATGGGAAACACCATATATTTT. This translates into CASTLRGMGNTIYF.

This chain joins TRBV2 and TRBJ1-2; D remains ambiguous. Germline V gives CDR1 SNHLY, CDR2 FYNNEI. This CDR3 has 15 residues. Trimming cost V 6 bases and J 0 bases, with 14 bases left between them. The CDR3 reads CASRPVAPTNYGYTF. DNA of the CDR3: TGTGCCAGCAGACCCGTGGCTCCAACTAACTATGGCTACACCTTC.

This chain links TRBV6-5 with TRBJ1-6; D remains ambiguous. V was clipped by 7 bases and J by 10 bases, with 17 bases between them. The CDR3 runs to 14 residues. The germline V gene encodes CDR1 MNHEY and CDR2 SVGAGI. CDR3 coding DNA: TGTGCCAGCACCCCGGGAGCCGGGGAATCACCCCTCCACTTT. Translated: CASTPGAGESPLHF.

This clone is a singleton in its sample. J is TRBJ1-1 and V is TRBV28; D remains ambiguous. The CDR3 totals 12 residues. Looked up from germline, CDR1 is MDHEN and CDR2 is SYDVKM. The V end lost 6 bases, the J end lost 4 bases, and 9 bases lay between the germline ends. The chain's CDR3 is CASSVLRTEAFF. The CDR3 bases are TGTGCCAGCAGCGTTCTCCGCACTGAAGCTTTCTTT.

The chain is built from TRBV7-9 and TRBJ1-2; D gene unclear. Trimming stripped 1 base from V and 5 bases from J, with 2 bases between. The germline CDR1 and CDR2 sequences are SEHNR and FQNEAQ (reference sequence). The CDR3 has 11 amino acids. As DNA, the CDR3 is TGTGCCAGCAGCTTAGTATATGGCTACACCTTC. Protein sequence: CASSLVYGYTF.

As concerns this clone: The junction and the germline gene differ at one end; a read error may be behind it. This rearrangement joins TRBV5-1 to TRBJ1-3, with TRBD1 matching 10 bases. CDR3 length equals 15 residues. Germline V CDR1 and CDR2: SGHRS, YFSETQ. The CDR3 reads CTSSAGTGAGNTIYF. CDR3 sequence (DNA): TGCACCAGCAGCGCCGGGACAGGGGCTGGAAACACCATATATTTT.

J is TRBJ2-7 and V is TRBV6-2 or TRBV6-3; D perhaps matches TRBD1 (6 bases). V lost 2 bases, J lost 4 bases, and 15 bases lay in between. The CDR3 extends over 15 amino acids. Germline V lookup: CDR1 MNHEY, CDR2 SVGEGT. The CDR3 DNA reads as TGTGCCAGCAGTTACCAAGAGCCAGGGGCTTACGAGCAGTACTTC. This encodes CASSYQEPGAYEQYF.

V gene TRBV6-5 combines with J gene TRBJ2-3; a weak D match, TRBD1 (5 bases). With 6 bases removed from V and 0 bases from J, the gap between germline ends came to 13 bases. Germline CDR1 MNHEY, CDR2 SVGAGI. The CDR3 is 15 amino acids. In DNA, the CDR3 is TGTGCCAGCAGGGTGACAGTACCTAGCACAGATACGCAGTATTTT. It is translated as CASRVTVPSTDTQYF.

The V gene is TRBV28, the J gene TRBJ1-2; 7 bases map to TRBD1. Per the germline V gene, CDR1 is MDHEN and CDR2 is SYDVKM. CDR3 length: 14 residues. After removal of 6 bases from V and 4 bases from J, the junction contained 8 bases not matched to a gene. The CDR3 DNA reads TGTGCCAGCAGCCAAACGGGACAGCTCTATGGCTACACCTTC. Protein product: CASSQTGQLYGYTF.

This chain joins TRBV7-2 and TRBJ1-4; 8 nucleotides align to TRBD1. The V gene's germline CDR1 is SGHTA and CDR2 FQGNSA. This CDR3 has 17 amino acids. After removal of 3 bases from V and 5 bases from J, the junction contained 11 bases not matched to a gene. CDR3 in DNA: TGTGCCAGCAGCTTGGCGGGACACAGGGGGTCCAATGAAAAACTGTTTTTT. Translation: CASSLAGHRGSNEKLFF.

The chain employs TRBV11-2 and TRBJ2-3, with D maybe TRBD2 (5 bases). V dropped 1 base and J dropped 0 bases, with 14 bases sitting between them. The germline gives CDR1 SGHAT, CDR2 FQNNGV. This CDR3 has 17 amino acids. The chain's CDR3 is CASSLGPREYSTDTQYF. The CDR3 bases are TGTGCCAGCAGCTTAGGTCCGAGGGAGTATAGCACAGATACGCAGTATTTT.

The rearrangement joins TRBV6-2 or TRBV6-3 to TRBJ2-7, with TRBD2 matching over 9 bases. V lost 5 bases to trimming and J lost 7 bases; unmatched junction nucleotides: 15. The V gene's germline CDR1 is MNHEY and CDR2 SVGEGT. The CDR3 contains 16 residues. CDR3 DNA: TGTGCCAGCAGTCCGGGACTAGCCCAAAGACTACAGGAGCAGTACTTC. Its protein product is CASSPGLAQRLQEQYF.

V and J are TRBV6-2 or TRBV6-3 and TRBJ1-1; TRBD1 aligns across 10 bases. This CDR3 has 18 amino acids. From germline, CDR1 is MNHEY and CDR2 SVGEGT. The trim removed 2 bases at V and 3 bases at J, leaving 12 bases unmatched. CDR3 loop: CASSYPLGTGERDTEAFF. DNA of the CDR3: TGTGCCAGCAGTTACCCACTCGGGACAGGGGAAAGAGACACTGAAGCTTTCTTT.

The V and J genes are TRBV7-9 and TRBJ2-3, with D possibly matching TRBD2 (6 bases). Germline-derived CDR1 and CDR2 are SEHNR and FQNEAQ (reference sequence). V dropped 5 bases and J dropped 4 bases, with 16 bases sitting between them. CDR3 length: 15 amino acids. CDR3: CASSPRDSWADTQYF. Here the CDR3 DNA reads TGTGCCAGCAGCCCTCGGGACTCCTGGGCAGATACGCAGTATTTT.

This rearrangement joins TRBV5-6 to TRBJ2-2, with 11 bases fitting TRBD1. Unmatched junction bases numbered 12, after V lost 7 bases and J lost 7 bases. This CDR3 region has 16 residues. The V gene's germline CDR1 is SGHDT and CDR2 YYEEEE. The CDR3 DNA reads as TGTGCCAGCGCCGGACAGGGGGCGCGAAGTGGCGGGGAGCTGTTTTTT. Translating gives CASAGQGARSGGELFF. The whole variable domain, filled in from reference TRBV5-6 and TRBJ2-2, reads DAGVTQSPTHLIKTRGQQVTLRCSPKSGHDTVSWYQQALGQGPQFIFQYYEEEERQRGNFPDRFSGHQFPNYSSELNVNALLLGDSALYLCASAGQGARSGGELFFGEGSRLTVL.

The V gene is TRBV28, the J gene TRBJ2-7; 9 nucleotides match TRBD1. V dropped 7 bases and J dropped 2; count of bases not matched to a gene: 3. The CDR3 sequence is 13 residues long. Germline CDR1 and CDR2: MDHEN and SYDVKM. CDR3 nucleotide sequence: TGTGCCAGCACACAGGGGGCACCCTACGAGCAGTACTTC. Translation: CASTQGAPYEQYF.

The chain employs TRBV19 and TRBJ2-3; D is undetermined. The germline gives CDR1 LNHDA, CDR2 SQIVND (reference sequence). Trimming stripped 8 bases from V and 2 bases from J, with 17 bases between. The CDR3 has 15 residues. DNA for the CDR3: TGTGCCAGTCGATTCAGGAACAGATACACAGATACGCAGTATTTT. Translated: CASRFRNRYTDTQYF.

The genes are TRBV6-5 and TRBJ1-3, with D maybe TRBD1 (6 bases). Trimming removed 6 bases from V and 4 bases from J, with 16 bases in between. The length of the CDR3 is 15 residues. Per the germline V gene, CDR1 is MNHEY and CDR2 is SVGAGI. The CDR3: CASRESGQVGNTIYF. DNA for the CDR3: TGTGCCAGCAGAGAGTCGGGACAAGTGGGAAACACCATATATTTT.

CDR3 sequence (DNA): TGTGCCAGCAGCTTGACGGGAGGGGGGAGGTACGAGCAGTACTTC. As protein: CASSLTGGGRYEQYF. The rearrangement uses TRBV7-6 and TRBJ2-7; TRBD2 matches at 8 bases. The ends lost 3 bases at V and 4 bases at J; junction bases unmatched: 8. CDR1 and CDR2 (germline): SGHVS, FNYEAQ. The CDR3 contains 15 residues. The entire variable domain, with the rest obtained from reference TRBV7-6 and TRBJ2-7, is as follows: GAGVSQSPRYKVTKRGQDVALRCDPISGHVSLYWYRQALGQGPEFLTYFNYEAQQDKSGLPNDRFSAERPEGSISTLTIQRTEQRDSAMYRCASSLTGGGRYEQYFGPGTRLTVT.

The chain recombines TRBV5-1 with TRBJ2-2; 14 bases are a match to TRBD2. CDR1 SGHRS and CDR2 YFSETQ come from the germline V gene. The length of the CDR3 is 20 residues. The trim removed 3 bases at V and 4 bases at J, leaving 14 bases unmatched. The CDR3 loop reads CASSSSGTSGSWGSTGELFF. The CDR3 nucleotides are TGCGCCAGCAGCTCTTCCGGGACTAGCGGGAGTTGGGGGAGCACCGGGGAGCTGTTTTTT.

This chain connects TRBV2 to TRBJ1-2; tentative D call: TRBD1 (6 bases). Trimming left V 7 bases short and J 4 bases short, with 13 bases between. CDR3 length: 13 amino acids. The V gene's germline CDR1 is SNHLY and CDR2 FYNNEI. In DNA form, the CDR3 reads TGTGCCAGCAAACAGGCAGGGGTCTATGGCTACACCTTC. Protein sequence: CASKQAGVYGYTF.

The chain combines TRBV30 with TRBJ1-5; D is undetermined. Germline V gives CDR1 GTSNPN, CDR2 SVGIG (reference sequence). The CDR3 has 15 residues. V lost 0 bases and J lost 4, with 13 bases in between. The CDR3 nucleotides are TGTGCCTGGAGTGTAGGTAGGAGGGAAAATCAGCCCCAGCATTTT. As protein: CAWSVGRRENQPQHF.

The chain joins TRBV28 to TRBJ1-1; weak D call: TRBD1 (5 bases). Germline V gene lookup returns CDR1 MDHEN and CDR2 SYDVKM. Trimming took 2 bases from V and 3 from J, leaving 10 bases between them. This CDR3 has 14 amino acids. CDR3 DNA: TGTGCCAGCAGTTTACTGCCAGGGCACACTGAAGCTTTCTTT. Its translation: CASSLLPGHTEAFF.

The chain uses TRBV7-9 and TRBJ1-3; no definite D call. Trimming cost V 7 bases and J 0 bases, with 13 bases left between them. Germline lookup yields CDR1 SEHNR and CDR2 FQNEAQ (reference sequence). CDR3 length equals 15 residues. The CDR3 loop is CASTSREGSGNTIYF. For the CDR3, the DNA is TGTGCCAGCACCTCCCGGGAGGGCTCTGGAAACACCATATATTTT.